The rows below give T cell receptor beta chains drawn from one sample of a study of neurological immune-mediated disorders. In TCRdb, the 5' RACE reads were re-called with MiXCR into one record per CDR3 protein. This table holds 50,000 to 60,000 distinct CDR3 sequences, under 5% found once. Sequencing was performed on CD4+ T cells from blood. Receptor source: a woman aged 40 to 55 with multiple sclerosis. CDR3s include the opening cysteine and the closing phenylalanine or tryptophan. D genes are given only for firm matches. The size field is filled for only some rows; it gives once, few, many or a size class.

J gene: TRBJ2-1; clone size: many; V gene: TRBV5-1; D gene: -; CDR3 protein: CASSPSPGASDEQFF; CDR3 DNA: TGCGCCAGCAGCCCGTCCCCGGGAGCAAGCGATGAGCAGTTCTTC
J gene: TRBJ1-6; clone size: medium-sized; V gene: TRBV5-1; D gene: -; CDR3 protein: CASSREGDRINSPLHF; CDR3 DNA: TGCGCCAGCAGCCGCGAGGGGGATCGAATTAATTCACCCCTCCACTTT
J gene: TRBJ2-3; clone size: many; V gene: TRBV6-6; D gene: -; CDR3 protein: CASSPPEGDTQYF; CDR3 DNA: TGTGCCAGCAGTCCCCCAGAGGGGGATACGCAGTATTTT
J gene: TRBJ1-1; clone size: many; V gene: TRBV4-1; D gene: -; CDR3 protein: CASSPPQGWNTEAFF; CDR3 DNA: TGCGCCAGCAGCCCCCCCCAGGGATGGAACACTGAAGCTTTCTTT
J gene: TRBJ2-7; clone size: -; V gene: TRBV5-1; D gene: TRBD2; CDR3 protein: CASRWAGGEQYF; CDR3 DNA: TGCGCCAGCCGCTGGGCGGGGGGGGAGCAGTACTTC
J gene: TRBJ1-4; clone size: many; V gene: TRBV5-4; D gene: -; CDR3 protein: CASSIPGEKLFF; CDR3 DNA: TGTGCCAGCAGCATACCAGGGGAAAAACTGTTTTTT
J gene: TRBJ2-5; clone size: many; V gene: TRBV20-1; D gene: TRBD2; CDR3 protein: CSARLAGAQETQYF; CDR3 DNA: TGCAGTGCTAGGTTAGCGGGGGCCCAAGAGACCCAGTACTTC
J gene: TRBJ2-1; clone size: many; V gene: TRBV2; D gene: -; CDR3 protein: CASSLGLNEQFF; CDR3 DNA: TGTGCCAGCTCTTTGGGGCTCAATGAGCAGTTCTTC
J gene: TRBJ2-2; clone size: many; V gene: TRBV12-3/TRBV12-4; D gene: -; CDR3 protein: CASRFTGSGELFF; CDR3 DNA: TGTGCCAGCAGGTTTACAGGGTCCGGGGAGCTGTTTTTT
J gene: TRBJ2-2; clone size: many; V gene: TRBV4-1; D gene: TRBD2; CDR3 protein: CASSRSSGGGTGELFF; CDR3 DNA: TGCGCCAGCAGCCGGAGTAGCGGGGGTGGAACCGGGGAGCTGTTTTTT
J gene: TRBJ2-3; clone size: many; V gene: TRBV15; D gene: -; CDR3 protein: CATSPGLSDTQYF; CDR3 DNA: TGTGCCACCAGCCCGGGACTGTCAGATACGCAGTATTTT
J gene: TRBJ1-1; clone size: many; V gene: TRBV11-2; D gene: -; CDR3 protein: CASSRMGVNTEAFF; CDR3 DNA: TGTGCCAGCAGCCGGATGGGGGTGAACACTGAAGCTTTCTTT
J gene: TRBJ1-1; clone size: many; V gene: TRBV11-2; D gene: TRBD1; CDR3 protein: CASSSDRALEAFF; CDR3 DNA: TGTGCCAGCAGCTCGGACAGGGCCCTTGAAGCTTTCTTT
J gene: TRBJ2-5; clone size: many; V gene: TRBV18; D gene: -; CDR3 protein: CASSPPPQGETQYF; CDR3 DNA: TGTGCCAGCTCACCACCGCCCCAGGGAGAGACCCAGTACTTC
J gene: TRBJ1-1; clone size: few; V gene: TRBV10-2; D gene: TRBD1; CDR3 protein: CASSGTGVVTEAFF; CDR3 DNA: TGCGCCAGCAGTGGTACAGGGGTGGTCACTGAAGCTTTCTTT
J gene: TRBJ2-1; clone size: medium-sized; V gene: TRBV25-1; D gene: -; CDR3 protein: CASTGNSYNEQFF; CDR3 DNA: TGTGCCAGCACAGGGAACTCCTACAATGAGCAGTTCTTC
J gene: TRBJ1-3; clone size: many; V gene: TRBV7-9; D gene: -; CDR3 protein: CASSLGAGNTIYF; CDR3 DNA: TGTGCCAGCAGCTTAGGTGCTGGAAACACCATATATTTT
J gene: TRBJ2-1; clone size: many; V gene: TRBV20-1; D gene: TRBD1; CDR3 protein: CSATPGQGLGEQFF; CDR3 DNA: TGCAGTGCTACTCCGGGACAGGGTCTGGGGGAGCAGTTCTTC
J gene: TRBJ2-7; clone size: many; V gene: TRBV25-1; D gene: -; CDR3 protein: CASSDRTGIREQYF; CDR3 DNA: TGTGCCAGCAGTGACCGAACAGGGATCCGCGAGCAGTACTTC
J gene: TRBJ2-5; clone size: many; V gene: TRBV15; D gene: -; CDR3 protein: CATSRDLFQETQYF; CDR3 DNA: TGTGCCACCAGCAGAGATCTTTTTCAAGAGACCCAGTACTTC
J gene: TRBJ1-5; clone size: many; V gene: TRBV20-1; D gene: -; CDR3 protein: CSASTLGNSNQPQHF; CDR3 DNA: TGCAGTGCTAGTACCCTCGGAAATAGCAATCAGCCCCAGCATTTT
J gene: TRBJ2-7; clone size: many; V gene: TRBV5-5; D gene: -; CDR3 protein: CASSPVHHPVSYEQYF; CDR3 DNA: TGTGCCAGCAGCCCAGTACACCATCCTGTATCCTACGAGCAGTACTTC
J gene: TRBJ2-3; clone size: many; V gene: TRBV3-1; D gene: -; CDR3 protein: CASSPGEGTDTQYF; CDR3 DNA: TGTGCCAGCAGCCCAGGGGAGGGAACAGATACGCAGTATTTT